This entry is about one T cell receptor (beta chain). This record belongs to a study of blood T cell repertoires in COVID-19. Study-level information: Samples representing acute and convalescent COVID-19 were sourced from the United States, Italy and Spain.

V was trimmed by 4 bases and J by 14 bases, leaving 17 bases between them. This CDR3 region has 12 residues. Germline V lookup: CDR1 KGHSY, CDR2 FQNENV. Assay used: immunoSEQ multiplex PCR; TCRdb lists only in-frame clones, some missing. The data contain fewer than 250,000 clones, approximately 90% of them singletons. The TCR sequence derives from a man between 45 and 60 years old with acute or convalescent COVID-19. The chain uses TRBV16 and TRBJ1-2, with D maybe TRBD1 (6 bases). Sequencing used peripheral blood. CDR3: CASSPWAGTHTF. CDR3 in DNA: TGTGCCAGCAGCCCTTGGGCAGGGACACATACCTTC.